The sequence of this T cell receptor beta chain was determined in a study of a mutant IDH1 vaccine in newly diagnosed glioma. Overall study findings and caveats: Any relationship between pseudoprogression and changes in top peripheral T cell clonotypes seemed absent.

This sample's time point: week 5, during vaccination. Vaccination comprised doses that each held 300 ug of mutant IDH1 20-mer peptide, plus topical imiquimod. Some clones are missing from TCRdb's copy, which holds only in-frame ones; the method was immunoSEQ multiplex PCR. The table lists 25,000 or so clones, under 85% of them singletons, with approximately 7.7% in the top ten. The V and J ends lost 6 bases and 1 base, in that order; junction bases with no gene match: 0. Germline V CDR1 and CDR2: SEHNR, FQNEAQ (reference sequence). The CDR3 covers 13 residues. With regard to this clone: What it binds is unknown.

The sequence was obtained from a man aged 35-49 years with glioma. Some clones in this sample may be carry-over from other donors' samples. The specimen comprised PBMCs, sampled from a glioma patient whose treatment included an IDH1 peptide vaccine. This chain connects TRBV7-9 to TRBJ1-1; 9 nucleotides line up with TRBD1. In DNA form, the CDR3 reads TGTGCCAGCAGGACAGGGGGGAACACTGAAGCTTTCTTT. Its translation is CASRTGGNTEAFF.